Below are 25 T cell receptor beta chains sequenced from a single sample in a study of patients and donors after allogeneic stem cell transplantation. TCRdb fed the RT-PCR reads into MiXCR, producing one record per CDR3 protein. The sample yields approximately 170,000 distinct CDR3 sequences, approximately 30% seen once. The sequencing sample was made of blood, either unsorted or a sorted T cell fraction (not recorded which). The receptor set was obtained from a human donor who was either an allogeneic HSCT recipient or a stem cell or donor lymphocyte infusion donor (not recorded which). It is not recorded whose cells these are; they may come from a transplant donor.

This clonotype was detected ten times or more. V and J are TRBV6-2 or TRBV6-3 and TRBJ1-1; 7 bases line up with TRBD1. CDR3 length: 12 amino acids. The V segment lost 8 bases and the J segment 4 bases; nucleotides outside the gene matches: 4. The germline CDR1 and CDR2 sequences are MNHEY and SVGEGT. The CDR3 bases are TGTGCCAGCGACAGGGTTGGCACTGAAGCTTTCTTT. It is translated as CASDRVGTEAFF.

The chain has TRBV4-2 and TRBJ2-1; D is ambiguous. Germline CDR1 and CDR2: LGHNA and YNFKEQ. There are 15 residues in the CDR3. V lost 1 base to trimming and J lost 6 bases, with 13 bases between them. CDR3 in DNA: TGTGCCAGCAGCCAAGGAGGCGAGGTTTTCAATGAGCAGTTCTTC. It specifies CASSQGGEVFNEQFF.

The V gene is TRBV6-5, the J gene TRBJ1-1, with 10 bases lining up with TRBD1. The germline CDR1 and CDR2 sequences are MNHEY and SVGAGI. J was trimmed by 6 bases and V by 2 bases; bases with no gene match: 3. CDR3 length: 14 residues. The CDR3 protein is CASSYRTGGSEAFF. DNA for the CDR3: TGTGCCAGCAGTTACCGGACAGGGGGATCTGAAGCTTTCTTT.

This clonotype was detected only a few times. The V and J genes are TRBV6-2 or TRBV6-3 and TRBJ1-1; tentatively, D is TRBD1 (6 bases). Trimming removed 2 bases from V and 4 bases from J, with 11 bases in between. The CDR3 covers 14 residues. The germline V gene encodes CDR1 MNHEY and CDR2 SVGEGT. This CDR3 is CASSYQGGGTEAFF. The DNA for the CDR3 is TGTGCCAGCAGTTACCAGGGAGGGGGCACTGAAGCTTTCTTT.

This chain links TRBV25-1 with TRBJ1-5; 9 nucleotides agree with TRBD1. The CDR3 is 16 residues long. J gave up 3 bases and V 2 bases, and 5 bases lay outside the gene matches. Germline CDR1 and CDR2: MGHDK and SYGVNS. In DNA, the CDR3 is TGTGCCAGCAGTGAAGGGACAGGGACTCTCAATCAGCCCCAGCATTTT. The encoded protein is CASSEGTGTLNQPQHF.

This clonotype was counted a few times. This CDR3 reads CASSPSVWGTDTQYF. The CDR3 coding sequence is TGTGCCAGCAGTCCTAGTGTGTGGGGCACAGATACGCAGTATTTT. The chain recombines TRBV12-3 or TRBV12-4 with TRBJ2-3; D is undetermined. The CDR3 totals 15 residues. V lost 5 bases and J 1 base, leaving 13 bases between the germline ends.

In this sample, this clonotype turned up a few times. The chain combines TRBV28 with TRBJ1-5; 9 nucleotides agree with TRBD1. The CDR3 loop spans 15 amino acids. The V gene end was trimmed by 6 bases and the J gene end by 7 bases; junction bases not matched to a gene: 10. CDR1 is MDHEN and CDR2 is SYDVKM in the germline V gene. Here the CDR3 DNA reads TGTGCCAGCAGCTCGGGACAGGGAGGCGGACAGCCCCAGCATTTT. Protein sequence: CASSSGQGGGQPQHF.

This clonotype has a handful of counts. The chain is built from TRBV5-1 and TRBJ2-3, with D possibly matching TRBD2 (6 bases). Germline values: CDR1 SGHRS, CDR2 YFSETQ. The CDR3 has 15 residues. Trimming took 3 bases from V and 0 from J, leaving 11 bases between them. CDR3 nucleotide sequence: TGCGCCAGCAGCTCTTTAGGGACTAGCACAGATACGCAGTATTTT. It is translated as CASSSLGTSTDTQYF.

The chain combines TRBV28 with TRBJ2-3; TRBD2 aligns across 8 bases. The germline CDR1 and CDR2 sequences are MDHEN and SYDVKM. CDR3 length: 15 residues. V lost 5 bases to trimming and J lost 6 bases; unmatched junction nucleotides: 10. The chain's CDR3 is CASSPRLAIMDTQYF. The CDR3 coding sequence is TGTGCCAGCAGTCCTCGACTAGCGATCATGGATACGCAGTATTTT.

This clonotype was picked up a small number of times. This sequence joins TRBV20-1 and TRBJ2-4; 10 nucleotides line up with TRBD2. J was trimmed by 8 bases and V by 1 base; bases with no gene match: 14. The CDR3 has 17 residues. Germline-derived CDR1 and CDR2 are DFQATT and SNEGSKA (reference sequence). The CDR3, as DNA: TGCAGTGCTAGAGTACGGCTAGCGGGAGCAGGAGGTTACATTCAGTACTTC. Protein product: CSARVRLAGAGGYIQYF.

Concerning this clonotype: The junction does not match germline at one end; this may be a read error. The CDR3 region has the DNA TGTGCCGGCAGCTCCGGGACTAGCGGGAGAAATGAGCAGTTCTTC. Its protein product is CAGSSGTSGRNEQFF. The chain carries TRBV7-2 and TRBJ2-1, with 14 bases matching TRBD2. CDR3 length: 15 amino acids. Germline CDR1 and CDR2: SGHTA and FQGNSA.

The rearrangement links TRBV29-1 to TRBJ1-2, with 7 bases identical to TRBD1. This CDR3 is built from 13 residues. The V and J ends lost 3 bases and 5 bases, in that order; junction bases with no gene match: 6. Per germline, CDR1 SQVTM and CDR2 ANQGSEA. Written as DNA, the CDR3 is TGCAGCGTTGACGACAGGGAGGTATATGGCTACACCTTC. Protein sequence: CSVDDREVYGYTF.

The chain carries TRBV20-1 and TRBJ2-7, with D possibly matching TRBD2 (6 bases). This CDR3 region has 13 residues. Germline V gives CDR1 DFQATT, CDR2 SNEGSKA (reference sequence). V lost 8 bases to trimming and J lost 2 bases, with 16 bases between them. Written as DNA, the CDR3 is TGCAGTTCCTCACAGGAGGGGACCTACGAGCAGTACTTC. It codes for CSSSQEGTYEQYF.

V is TRBV5-1 and J is TRBJ1-5, with 10 bases matching TRBD1. The CDR3 runs to 15 residues. Germline V gene sequence: CDR1 SGHRS, CDR2 YFSETQ. Trimming removed 4 bases from V and 7 bases from J; junction bases left unmatched: 8. CDR3 DNA sequence: TGCGCCAGCAGCCTCACGACAGGGGGCAGCCAGCCCCAGCATTTT. Translation: CASSLTTGGSQPQHF.

The V and J genes are TRBV27 and TRBJ2-7; tentatively, D is TRBD2 (7 bases). CDR1 and CDR2 (germline): MNHEY, SMNVEV (reference sequence). The CDR3 is 15 residues long. Trimming took off 7 bases at V and 4 bases at J, with 20 bases between the two ends. This CDR3 is CASTPRGAWAYEQYF. CDR3 DNA: TGTGCCAGCACTCCTCGGGGGGCGTGGGCATACGAGCAGTACTTC.

The CDR3 DNA is TGTGCCAGCAGTTACTCGAAGAGGGAGACCTTATACGAGCAGTACTTC. Its translation: CASSYSKRETLYEQYF. The chain carries TRBV6-2 or TRBV6-3 and TRBJ2-7, with D possibly being TRBD2 (5 bases). CDR1 MNHEY and CDR2 SVGEGT come from the germline V gene. The CDR3 consists of 16 residues. Trimming removed 0 bases at V and 4 bases at J, with 16 bases between.

This clonotype was seen a handful of times. DNA of the CDR3: TGTGCCAGCACCCCCGGGACCATAAACACCGGGGAGCTGTTTTTT. This sequence encodes CASTPGTINTGELFF. The chain uses TRBV12-3 or TRBV12-4 and TRBJ2-2, with D possibly being TRBD1 or TRBD2 (5 bases each). This CDR3 contains 15 residues. The V end was cut by 7 bases, the J end by 2 bases, with 14 bases between.

This clonotype has a count of ten or more. The V call is TRBV6-6, the J call TRBJ1-4; D is undetermined. Germline V CDR1 and CDR2: MNHNY, SVGAGI (reference sequence). V was trimmed by 7 bases and J by 5 bases, leaving 5 bases between them. The CDR3 sequence is 11 residues long. The CDR3 nucleotides are TGTGCCAGCAATTGGAATGAAAAACTGTTTTTT. Translated, it gives CASNWNEKLFF.

The chain carries TRBV11-3 and TRBJ1-2, with D tentatively TRBD1 (5 bases). Per the germline V gene, CDR1 is SGHNT and CDR2 is YENEEA. CDR3 length equals 13 residues. The ends were cut back, 4 bases at V and 7 bases at J, with 13 bases in the middle. CDR3 sequence (DNA): TGTGCCAGCAGCTCCGAAGGGGCAGTTGGCTACACCTTC. Its protein product is CASSSEGAVGYTF. The whole variable domain, filled in from reference TRBV11-3 and TRBJ1-2, reads EAGVVQSPRYKIIEKKQPVAFWCNPISGHNTLYWYLQNLGQGPELLIRYENEEAVDDSQLPKDRFSAERLKGVDSTLKIQPAELGDSAVYLCASSSEGAVGYTFGSGTRLTVV.

V usage is TRBV20-1 and J usage is TRBJ2-1, with a tentative D call TRBD1 (5 bases). The CDR3 sequence is 12 residues long. The germline CDR1 and CDR2 sequences are DFQATT and SNEGSKA (reference sequence). V lost 4 bases and J lost 5, with 9 bases in between. In DNA, the CDR3 is TGCAGTGCTACAGACAGAAACAATGAGCAGTTCTTC. Residues: CSATDRNNEQFF.

This clonotype was observed a few times. The V and J genes are TRBV12-3 or TRBV12-4 and TRBJ2-5; D is uncertain. V was clipped by 3 bases and J by 0 bases, with 8 bases between them. CDR3 size: 14 residues. Written as DNA, the CDR3 is TGTGCCAGCAGTTTTGAGTCCGACCAAGAGACCCAGTACTTC. Amino acid sequence: CASSFESDQETQYF.

This clonotype was observed many times. This chain connects TRBV12-3 or TRBV12-4 to TRBJ1-1; D remains unclear. This CDR3 is built from 13 residues. V was trimmed by 1 base and J by 10 bases, leaving 13 bases between them. CDR3 protein: CASSLGGLVGAFF. CDR3 nucleotides: TGTGCCAGCAGTTTAGGTGGTTTGGTGGGAGCTTTCTTT.

This clonotype turned up a few times. The V call is TRBV9, the J call TRBJ1-1; D gene uncertain. The CDR3 sequence is 14 residues long. Trimming stripped 0 bases from V and 3 bases from J, with 9 bases between. Germline CDR1 is SGDLS and CDR2 is YYNGEE. The CDR3 reads CASSVGQHYTEAFF. CDR3 bases: TGTGCCAGCAGCGTAGGCCAGCACTACACTGAAGCTTTCTTT. Using reference TRBV9 and TRBJ1-1 for the parts outside the CDR3, the full variable domain is DSGVTQTPKHLITATGQRVTLRCSPRSGDLSVYWYQQSLDQGLQFLIQYYNGEERAKGNILERFSAQQFPDLHSELNLSSLELGDSALYFCASSVGQHYTEAFFGQGTRLTVV.

This chain connects TRBV28 to TRBJ2-3, with TRBD1 identical over 11 bases. Germline lookup yields CDR1 MDHEN and CDR2 SYDVKM. V was pared by 5 bases and J by 6 bases, with 10 bases of the junction left unmatched. The CDR3 length is 16 residues. The chain's CDR3 is CASSALRDRGVDTQYF. For the CDR3, the DNA is TGTGCCAGCAGTGCCCTCCGGGACAGGGGGGTTGATACGCAGTATTTT.

This chain joins TRBV7-3 and TRBJ2-2; D ambiguous. The germline gives CDR1 SGHTA, CDR2 FQGTGA. Trimming removed 5 bases from V and 5 bases from J, with 12 bases in between. The CDR3 has 14 amino acids. The chain's CDR3 is CASSRGLGTGELFF. The CDR3, as DNA: TGTGCCAGCAGCCGTGGTCTAGGGACCGGGGAGCTGTTTTTT.